This TCR beta chain emerged from a study of blood T cell repertoires in COVID-19. Study-wide context: Researchers got acute and convalescent COVID-19 samples from the United States, Italy and Spain. T cells, B-cell-depleted T cells, or PBMCs provided the cDNA or gDNA that served as material.

This clone was detected only once. In the original analysis: Reference gene primer amplification yielded estimated nucleated cell counts. Sequencing used immunoSEQ multiplex PCR; TCRdb keeps in-frame clones, though not all of them. V, J and clone size are taken as reported in that table, and D and trimming were inferred from the DNA itself. The sample lists 140,000 to 150,000 clones; 81% were seen once. Sample: peripheral blood. This TCR was sampled from a human donor in a cohort sampled during active COVID-19.

The CDR3 sequence: CASSQSYSGTGGTRTNEKLFF. CDR3 coding DNA: TGCGCCAGCAGCCAGAGTTACTCCGGGACAGGGGGGACCAGGACTAATGAAAAACTGTTTTTT. V usage is TRBV4-1 and J usage is TRBJ1-4; 11 bases align to TRBD1. CDR1 and CDR2 from the germline V gene are MGHRA and YSYEKL. The CDR3 is made up of 21 amino acids. Unmatched junction bases numbered 17, after V lost 3 bases and J lost 2 bases.